This T cell receptor (beta chain) is from a study of CD8 T cells in ankylosing spondylitis. Notes on the study in general: The clones that were linked to disease were reported to be significantly enriched in matched synovial fluid samples from ankylosing spondylitis patients. A motif of eight highly homologous TCR beta variants was seen as apparently characteristic of ankylosing spondylitis blood. Earlier reports found some motif variants in synovial fluid and blood in reactive arthritis.

The authors made TCR beta libraries by quantitative 5'-RACE with molecular barcodes. TCRdb recomputed calls from the 5' RACE reads with MiXCR, one row per CDR3 protein. Seen here are some 220,000 distinct CDR3 sequences, 6% to 8% observed once, and the top ten hold approximately 14%. At least ten counts were recorded for this clonotype. No antigen is known for it. This TCR was recovered from a male donor with ankylosing spondylitis. The sample consisted of blood, either unsorted or a sorted T cell fraction (not recorded which).

The CDR3 DNA reads as TGTGCCAGCAGCTCTCCCCTAGCGGGCCACAATGAGCAGTTCTTC. Its translation is CASSSPLAGHNEQFF. The genes are TRBV7-9 and TRBJ2-1; TRBD2 agrees at 8 bases. CDR1 and CDR2 from the germline V gene are SEHNR and FQNEAQ (reference sequence). Unmatched junction bases numbered 7, after V lost 4 bases and J lost 5 bases. The CDR3 totals 15 residues.